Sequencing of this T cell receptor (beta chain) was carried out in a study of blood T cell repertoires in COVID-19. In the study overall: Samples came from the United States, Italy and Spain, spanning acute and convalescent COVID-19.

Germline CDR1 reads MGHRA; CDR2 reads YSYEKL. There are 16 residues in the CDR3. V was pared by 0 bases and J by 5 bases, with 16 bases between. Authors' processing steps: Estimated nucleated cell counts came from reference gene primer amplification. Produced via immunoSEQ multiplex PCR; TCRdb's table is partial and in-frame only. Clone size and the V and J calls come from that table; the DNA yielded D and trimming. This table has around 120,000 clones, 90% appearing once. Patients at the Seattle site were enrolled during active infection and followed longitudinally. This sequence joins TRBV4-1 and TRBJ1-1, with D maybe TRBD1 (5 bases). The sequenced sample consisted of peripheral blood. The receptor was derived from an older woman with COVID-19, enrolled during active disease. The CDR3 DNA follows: TGCGCCAGCAGCCAAGATCAGGGCTGGGTTGGGACTGAAGCTTTCTTT. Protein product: CASSQDQGWVGTEAFF.